The 10 T cell receptor beta chains presented below share a single source sample, sequenced in a study of blood T cell repertoires in COVID-19. Profiled with immunoSEQ multiplex PCR; TCRdb holds only in-frame clones, not every one. The sample lists tens of thousands of clones, approximately 90% occurring once. The source material was peripheral blood. These receptors were taken from a middle-aged man in a cohort sampled during active COVID-19.

V usage is TRBV19 and J usage is TRBJ2-1, with 14 bases identical to TRBD2. CDR3 length equals 19 residues. Germline V lookup: CDR1 LNHDA, CDR2 SQIVND (reference sequence). V trimming: 2 bases; J trimming: 1 base; junction bases outside the gene matches: 7. CDR3: CASSILGLAGGASYNEQFF. The CDR3 DNA follows: TGTGCCAGTAGTATATTAGGACTAGCGGGGGGAGCATCCTACAATGAGCAGTTCTTC. The whole variable domain, remainder taken from reference TRBV19 and TRBJ2-1, is DGGITQSPKYLFRKEGQNVTLSCEQNLNHDAMYWYRQDPGQGLRLIYYSQIVNDFQKGDIAEGYSVSREKKESFPLTVTSAQKNPTAFYLCASSILGLAGGASYNEQFFGPGTRLTVL.

The rearrangement links TRBV5-6 to TRBJ2-3; possible D gene TRBD1, 5 bases. CDR1 is SGHDT, CDR2 YYEEEE, per germline. The CDR3 loop spans 14 amino acids. With 1 base removed from V and 2 bases from J, the gap between germline ends came to 8 bases. CDR3 region: CASSLQDNTDTQYF. In nucleotides, the CDR3 is TGTGCCAGCAGCTTGCAGGACAACACAGATACGCAGTATTTT.

This chain joins TRBV12-2 and TRBJ1-4; the table's D gene call, TRBD1, was not cross checked with the DNA. TRBV12-2 is marked as a pseudogene. The CDR3 is 17 residues long. CDR3 DNA sequence: TGTGCAAGTCGCTTAGGGTCGCAGGGACAGGGTGGGGAAAAACTGTTTTTT. Protein product: CASRLGSQGQGGEKLFF.

V gene TRBV11-2 combines with J gene TRBJ2-7; D perhaps matches TRBD1 (6 bases). From germline, CDR1 is SGHAT and CDR2 FQNNGV. V lost 1 base and J 7 bases, leaving 11 bases between the germline ends. The CDR3 consists of 13 residues. In DNA, the CDR3 is TGTGCCAGCAGCTTAGGAAGGGGGAAGGAGCAGTACGTC. This encodes CASSLGRGKEQYV.

The CDR3 loop is CASSLVGGWLFF. CDR3 nucleotides: TGTGCCAGCAGTTTGGTTGGAGGGTGGCTGTTTTTT. The chain joins TRBV27 to TRBJ2-2; D is possibly TRBD2 (6 bases). This CDR3 comprises 12 residues. V gave up 3 bases and J gave up 13 bases, with 12 bases separating them. Germline V gene lookup returns CDR1 MNHEY and CDR2 SMNVEV (reference sequence).

The rearrangement joins TRBV3-1 (or the pseudogene TRBV3-2) to TRBJ2-1, with 8 positions matching TRBD2. The V and J ends lost 7 bases and 7 bases, in that order; junction bases with no gene match: 9. The CDR3 covers 14 residues. Germline loops: CDR1 LGHDT, CDR2 YNNKEL (reference sequence). CDR3 region: CASTPGLGGNEQFF. As DNA, the CDR3 is TGTGCCAGCACCCCGGGACTAGGGGGTAATGAGCAGTTCTTC.

In this sample, this clone turned up a few times. J is TRBJ2-4 and V is TRBV10-3; 7 bases match TRBD1. Germline V gene data show CDR1 as ENHRY and CDR2 as SYGVKD. Trimming at V came to 2 bases and at J to 9 bases, leaving 13 bases not matched to a gene. There are 16 residues in the CDR3. The CDR3 reads CAISERHPTGPLIQYF. The CDR3 DNA follows: TGTGCCATCAGTGAGCGTCACCCGACAGGGCCACTCATTCAGTACTTC.

CDR3 nucleotides: TGTGCCAGCGGAGGGGGCGGGACACGGGCAACAGATACGCAGTATTTT. Translated, it gives CASGGGGTRATDTQYF. This chain joins TRBV27 and TRBJ2-3; maybe TRBD1 (7 bases). This CDR3 region has 16 residues. CDR1 is MNHEY, CDR2 SMNVEV, per germline (reference sequence). Trimming pared 8 bases from V and 3 bases from J, leaving 21 bases between.

In nucleotides, the CDR3 is TGTGCCAGCAGCGTAGGTGGGCGGGGGGAGCAGTTCTTC. The encoded protein is CASSVGGRGEQFF. The J gene is TRBJ2-1, the V gene TRBV9, with 7 bases aligning to TRBD2. Germline V gene data show CDR1 as SGDLS and CDR2 as YYNGEE. The CDR3 contains 13 residues. Unmatched junction bases numbered 4, after V lost 0 bases and J lost 10 bases. Together with reference TRBV9 and TRBJ2-1, the CDR3 gives the full variable domain: DSGVTQTPKHLITATGQRVTLRCSPRSGDLSVYWYQQSLDQGLQFLIQYYNGEERAKGNILERFSAQQFPDLHSELNLSSLELGDSALYFCASSVGGRGEQFFGPGTRLTVL.

This sequence joins TRBV11-3 and TRBJ2-1, with 9 positions matching TRBD2. V lost 5 bases and J lost 7; bases outside the gene matches: 9. In germline, CDR1 is SGHNT, CDR2 YENEEA. This CDR3 contains 15 residues. CDR3 residues: CASSLQAGGRNEQFF. CDR3 coding DNA: TGTGCCAGCAGCCTACAAGCGGGAGGACGTAATGAGCAGTTCTTC.